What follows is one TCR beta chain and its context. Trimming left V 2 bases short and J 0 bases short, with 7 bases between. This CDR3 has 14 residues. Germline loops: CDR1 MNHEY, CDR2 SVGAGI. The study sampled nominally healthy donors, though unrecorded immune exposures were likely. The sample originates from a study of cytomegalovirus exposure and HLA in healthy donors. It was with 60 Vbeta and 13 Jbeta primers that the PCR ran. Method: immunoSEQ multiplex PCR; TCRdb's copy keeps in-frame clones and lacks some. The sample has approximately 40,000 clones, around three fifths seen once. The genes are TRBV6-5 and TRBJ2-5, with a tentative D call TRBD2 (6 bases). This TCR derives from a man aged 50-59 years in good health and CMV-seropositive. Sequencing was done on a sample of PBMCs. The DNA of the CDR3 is TGTGCCAGCAGTTACGGGGGGTACCAAGAGACCCAGTACTTC. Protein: CASSYGGYQETQYF.